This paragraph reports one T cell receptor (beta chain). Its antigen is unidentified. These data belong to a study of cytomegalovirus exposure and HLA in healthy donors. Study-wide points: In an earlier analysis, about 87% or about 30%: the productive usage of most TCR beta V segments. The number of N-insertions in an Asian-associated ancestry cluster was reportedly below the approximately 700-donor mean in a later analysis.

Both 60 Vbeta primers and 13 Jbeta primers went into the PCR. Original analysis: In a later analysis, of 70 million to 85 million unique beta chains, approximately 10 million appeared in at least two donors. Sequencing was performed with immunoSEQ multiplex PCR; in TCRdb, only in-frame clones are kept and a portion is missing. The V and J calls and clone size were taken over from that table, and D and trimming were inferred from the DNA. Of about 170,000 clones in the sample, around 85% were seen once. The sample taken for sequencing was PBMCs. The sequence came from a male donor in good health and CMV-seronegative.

For the CDR3, the DNA is TGTGCCAGCAGTTACTCGATGTCCAGTTCCTCCTACGAGCAGTACTTC. Its translation: CASSYSMSSSSYEQYF. The rearrangement links TRBV6-5 to TRBJ2-7; no firm D call. Germline V gene sequence: CDR1 MNHEY, CDR2 SVGAGI. The V end was cut by 0 bases, the J end by 0 bases, with 12 bases between. The CDR3 consists of 16 residues.